The source of this T cell receptor beta chain is a study of cytomegalovirus exposure and HLA in healthy donors listed by TCRdb under 2017. Context from the whole study: In an earlier analysis of roughly 500 of the donors, 250 to 350 Gb of sequence data and 120 million or so unique TCR beta sequences from approximately 180 million T cells were reported. About 280 gigabases of sequencing data and approximately 91 million unique TCR sequences made up an early release that covered roughly 670 HLA-typed donors. The genetic ancestry cluster associated with self-reported Caucasian donors included over 80% of the 398 genotyped donors. The aim of the study was to test whether cataloging public T cell receptors could identify signatures of past pathogen exposure. The study used immunosequencing to profile the T cell repertoires of some 600 subjects and linked those repertoires to cytomegalovirus serostatus. In addition to the first cohort of 666 subjects, a separate validation cohort of 130 or so different subjects was used. The study combined high-throughput TCR immunosequencing, statistical association of individual TCRs with disease status, and machine learning to predict cytomegalovirus infection status. A later analysis re-examined previously published TCR beta repertoires from over 500 donors and added high-resolution HLA genotyping to investigate patterns of TCR occurrence. Rather than drawing on any new phenotypic data, the later analysis identified candidate immune exposures from TCR beta sequences and the way those sequences occurred across donors. An earlier analysis of roughly 600 of the donors used high-throughput TCR beta sequencing to judge whether each TCR beta V gene segment behaved as functional or pseudogenic. Alongside the repertoire data, information on donor age, sex, ethnicity and CMV serostatus was compiled. Genome-wide SNP genotypes for about 55% of the 666 donors were used in a later genetic analysis, which treated that subset as a discovery cohort. Every repertoire in the discovery cohort had been generated on one and the same sequencing platform. HLA typing covered class I and class II loci at four-digit resolution. Typing coverage varied by locus: roughly 620-630 donors for A, B, C, DRB1 and DQB1; 522 for DQA1; over 600 for DPA1; around 490 for DPB1. A few DR-DQ haplotypes were treated as single units for association and clustering because of strong linkage in the cohort. On average, around 240,000 unique TCR beta nucleotide sequences were sequenced per donor among roughly 430 genotyped donors of the cohort, with 15% to 20% of those sequences being non-productive. Beyond this particular receptor, the publication reports: In an earlier analysis of about 600 of the donors, most TCR beta V segments appeared in productive rearrangements about 87% or about 30% of the time, broadly matching IMGT annotations. Across donors, most TCR sequences were observed very rarely, whereas some public TCRs were present in many individuals. When HLA alleles, especially DR and DQ, strongly co-occurred, TCR associations were difficult to assign to individual alleles. Because counts were too low, seventeen rarely observed V segments, including chromosome 9 orphons, were left out of the earlier analysis of a few hundred of the donors. In vitro tests confirmed that a few of the cytomegalovirus-associated TCR beta chains recognize cytomegalovirus antigens. In a later analysis, HLA-associated TCR beta chains were found to be more clonally expanded and to have lower generation probabilities than equally common non-associated chains. Specific HLA alleles were associated with 18,000 or so TCR beta sequences at a false discovery rate of 0.05 in a later analysis. Because some donors lacked HLA typing at each locus, the association tests relied only on the typed subset. A later analysis found that TCR association rates varied across HLA loci, with DRB1 alleles showing the most associated TCRs and HLA-C alleles the fewest. A cluster of highly shared sequence variants was judged likely to be a technical artifact of the sequencing pipeline. Some IMGT-functional V segments, including TRBV6-2 and TRBV6-3, could not be told apart with the 87-base-pair reads, so those segments were excluded. According to the authors, the approach could potentially be generalized to other disease states and immunological phenotypes. The presence/absence analyses assumed that sequencing depth was roughly uniform across donors, and that assumption may not be true. A later analysis found that most CMV-associated TCR beta chains appeared HLA-restricted, with HLA associations seemingly driven largely by CMV exposure. Compared with the 666-donor mean, donors in an Asian-associated ancestry cluster had fewer N-insertions in productive TCRs, according to a later genetic analysis. This cohort had only TCR beta chains sequenced, and the lack of alpha or paired-chain data limited which features could be detected. Several of the top co-occurrence clusters appeared to be linked to parvovirus B19, influenza, CMV and Epstein-Barr virus, according to a later analysis. Linkage disequilibrium might explain the correlated functional status among segregating V segments, but an unknown experimental factor could not be ruled out. The only immune exposure information available for the cohort was CMV serostatus. A later genetic analysis associated a missense DCLRE1C variant with V-gene and J-gene trimming of TCR beta chains, and an independent cohort replicated the association. In the study, some 180 TCR beta chains were listed as associated with cytomegalovirus. A further reported finding was that TCR beta sequences accurately predicted the HLA-A and HLA-B alleles for most subjects in the first cohort. In both the original and validation cohorts, the classifier was reported to diagnose cytomegalovirus status with high specificity and sensitivity.

The library was built by means of the immunoSEQ multiplex PCR assay. For the multiplex PCR, a mixture combining 60 forward primers for TCR Vbeta segments and 13 reverse primers for TCR Jbeta segments was used. The CDR3 region of rearranged TCR beta genes was amplified from genomic DNA by a multiplex PCR assay. On the Illumina HiSeq System, the amplified TCR beta libraries were sequenced as 87-base-pair reads. Regarding the original processing steps: A later analysis counted 65 million to 90 million unique TCR beta chains across the 666 repertoires, and approximately 11 million of these chains were shared by at least two donors. Raw reads were error-corrected and collapsed into unique sequences with a nearest-neighbor algorithm that merged closely related sequences to remove PCR and sequencing errors. Alignment of CDR3 sequences to IMGT reference sequences was used to assign V, D and J gene segments. For a sequence to be retained, a match of at least six nucleotides was required to both a V gene segment and a J gene segment. Rearrangements were classified as productive when the CDR3 lacked stop codons and remained in frame with V and J, and all other rearrangements were classified as non-productive. CDR3 was defined according to IMGT convention as the region running from the second conserved V-encoded cysteine to the conserved J-encoded phenylalanine. In an earlier analysis of some 550 of the donors, sequences lacking an unambiguous match to a single V gene segment were excluded. An earlier analysis of a few hundred of the donors called V segments functional above 56.7% productive rearrangements and segregating when the between-donor standard deviation exceeded 5%. A statistical classification framework was built to diagnose cytomegalovirus status from the catalog of TCR beta chain sequences. V and J gene assignment, in a later analysis, came from comparing TCR nucleotide sequences with IMGT/GENE-DB human TR gene sequences. Using the TCRdist pipeline, a later analysis assigned CDR3 sequences along with most-parsimonious VDJ recombination scenarios. In a later analysis, each TCR beta chain was defined by its CDR3 amino acid sequence together with its V-gene family, and reads lacking a unique V-gene family were excluded. In a later analysis, nearly 600 highly shared, low-generation-probability nucleotide sequences were removed to address suspected cross-contamination and a sequencing artifact. For each public chain, a later analysis derived a clonal expansion index from normalized ranks of inferred template counts within each repertoire. In a later analysis, generation probabilities were computed with a VDJ recombination model fitted to out-of-frame rearrangements, and the resulting probabilities were checked against IGoR. In a later analysis, TCR-TCR, TCR-HLA and TCR-CMV co-occurrence was scored with hypergeometric tests, and a repertoire-size bias correction was applied to TCR pairs. To estimate false discovery rates, a later analysis permuted the HLA or CMV assignments 20 times. In a later analysis, co-occurring TCRs were grouped using DBSCAN, with TCRdist sequence similarity added in when clustering inside HLA-allele-positive subsets. Repertoires with fewer than 30,000 or more than 120,000 public chains, plus five repertoires with anomalous nucleotide sharing, were excluded from co-occurrence clustering. This is the immuneACCESS table as TCRdb keeps it, with only in-frame sequences that have V and J called. A part of the clones is gone; compared with another copy, unresolved V genes explain less than half, and the rest is unexplained. Clone size and V and J calls were adopted from that table, with D and trimming inferred from the DNA. The sample table shows around 150,000 clones, and about 63% are seen once. The ten biggest clones cover about 2.9% of the sample.

CDR1 and CDR2 are drawn from the germline V gene: SGDLS, YYNGEE. Taken from cysteine to phenylalanine, the CDR3 has 16 residues. Just CDR3 DNA is preserved here, 48 bases in frame from base 1. The V end loses 1 base and the J end loses 3 bases, and a stretch of 15 bases separates them. In total, over 600 healthy bone marrow donors made up the cohort. At the time of sampling, all cohort members were nominally healthy, though unrecorded immune exposures were likely present. The donor was CMV seropositive and belonged to the group of 250 to 300 seropositive cohort members. Every donor gave a peripheral blood sample, and the peripheral blood mononuclear cells from that sample were used for TCR beta sequencing. Genomic DNA was extracted from the blood cell samples with the Qiagen DNeasy Blood Extraction Kit. This clone showed up just a few times. The antigen it binds to is not known. Per-nucleotide qualities are absent, and no much larger clonotype sits a single base away.

This TCR was sampled from a woman aged 35 to 49 in good health and CMV-seropositive. Recombination joined TRBV9 with TRBJ2-3, with TRBD2 tentatively as D gene (7 bases match). What was sequenced was PBMCs. For the CDR3, the sequence is CASSVSGGGQTDTQYF. DNA sequence: TGTGCCAGCAGCGTAAGTGGGGGGGGCCAAACAGATACGCAGTATTTT.